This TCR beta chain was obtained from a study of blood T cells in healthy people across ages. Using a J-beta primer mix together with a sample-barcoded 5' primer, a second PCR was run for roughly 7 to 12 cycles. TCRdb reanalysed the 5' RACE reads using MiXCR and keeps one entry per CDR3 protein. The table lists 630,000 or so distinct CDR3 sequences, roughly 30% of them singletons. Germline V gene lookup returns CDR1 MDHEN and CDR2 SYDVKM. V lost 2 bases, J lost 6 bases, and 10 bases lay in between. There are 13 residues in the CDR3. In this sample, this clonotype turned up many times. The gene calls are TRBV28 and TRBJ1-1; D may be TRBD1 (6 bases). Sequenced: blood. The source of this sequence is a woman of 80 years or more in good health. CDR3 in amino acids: CASSLRGWAEAFF. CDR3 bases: TGTGCCAGCAGTTTAAGGGGGTGGGCTGAAGCTTTCTTT.